The source of this T cell receptor beta chain is a study of cytomegalovirus exposure and HLA in healthy donors. General study results and limits: In vitro confirmation showed a few CMV-associated chains to be CMV antigen specific. A missense DCLRE1C variant was associated with V- and J-gene trimming of TCR beta chains in a later analysis, and an independent cohort replicated the association.

About this clone itself: Antigen unknown. Other nucleotide sequences in the sample specify the same CDR3.

The primer mix had 60 Vbeta and 13 Jbeta primers. This table comes from immunoSEQ multiplex PCR, and its TCRdb copy is limited to in-frame clones, with some not included. The data hold about 160,000 clones, with over 80% observed a single time. Germline CDR1 and CDR2: SNHLY and FYNNEI. Between the trimmed V and J ends, which lost 0 bases and 4 bases, there was a span of 4 bases. The CDR3 length is 12 residues. This receptor was identified in a girl aged 5-17 years in good health and CMV-seropositive. The chain couples TRBV2 to TRBJ2-7; no definite D call. Sample: PBMCs. The CDR3 coding sequence is TGTGCCAGCAGTGAAGCGAGGTACGAGCAGTACTTC. It yields the protein CASSEARYEQYF.